This entry lists 13 T cell receptor beta chains sequenced from one sample in a study of T cell clonality in common variable immunodeficiency. Measured with immunoSEQ multiplex PCR; TCRdb has only the in-frame clones, and not every one. Altogether 35,000 to 50,000 clones were found in the sample, and no singletons occur. The sequenced sample was peripheral blood mononuclear cells. The receptors shown here come from a person aged 18 to 75 in good health.

This clone was seen many times. The read is 3 residues too short to cover the CDR3 end, so that end is filled in from the germline J gene. The genes are TRBV4-1 and TRBJ1-6, with 8 bases fitting TRBD1. The germline gives CDR1 MGHRA, CDR2 YSYEKL. This CDR3 is built from 12 residues. V shed 8 bases, J shed 10 bases, and the junction held 4 bases outside the gene matches. CDR3 DNA, as far as it was read: TGCGCCAGCCAGGGGGCAGGATCACCC. It yields the protein CASQGAGSP. Given in full, the CDR3 is CASQGAGSPLHF.

This clone was recorded at least ten times. The CDR3 end lies 3 residues beyond the end of the read and is filled in from the germline J gene. The J gene is TRBJ2-1, the V gene TRBV7-2; the match to TRBD1 covers 10 bases. The germline gives CDR1 SGHTA, CDR2 FQGNSA. The CDR3 extends over 15 amino acids. With 3 bases clipped from V and 2 bases from J, the junction kept 1 base outside the gene matches. CDR3 region: CASSFDRGPYNEQFF. Partial CDR3 DNA: TGTGCCAGCAGCTTCGACAGGGGGCCCTACAATGAG.

This clone appeared many times. The sequenced fragment ends 3 residues before the CDR3 boundary, so the rest is inferred from the germline J gene. The chain uses TRBV12-3 or TRBV12-4 and TRBJ1-5; 8 bases fit TRBD1. CDR3 length: 15 residues. Unmatched junction bases numbered 4, after V lost 2 bases and J lost 4 bases. CDR3 loop: CASSLFGTGNQPQHF. The DNA read from the CDR3 is TGTGCCAGCAGTTTATTCGGGACAGGAAATCAGCCC.

This clone appeared many times. The read ends 3 residues shy of where the CDR3 ends; the end is completed using the germline J gene. V gene TRBV7-9 combines with J gene TRBJ1-2; maybe TRBD1 (6 bases). The CDR3 is made up of 15 amino acids. Trimming left V 6 bases short and J 2 bases short, with 16 bases between. Germline assignment: CDR1 SEHNR and CDR2 FQNEAQ (reference sequence). This CDR3 is CASSFPGQSNYGYTF. CDR3 DNA, as far as it was read: TGTGCCAGCAGTTTTCCGGGACAATCAAACTATGGC.

There are many counts of this clone. The sequence runs out 3 residues before the end of the CDR3; the remainder is reconstructed from the germline J gene. The gene calls are TRBV6-2 or TRBV6-3 and TRBJ2-7, with D perhaps matching TRBD1 (5 bases). This CDR3 region has 13 residues. Trimming pared 2 bases from V and 3 bases from J, leaving 8 bases between. The V gene's germline CDR1 is MNHEY and CDR2 SVGEGT. The CDR3 is CASSYGAVYEQYF. CDR3 DNA, as far as it was read: TGTGCCAGCAGTTACGGGGCAGTCTACGAG.

This clone was found many times. The read comes to an end 3 residues before the CDR3 does, leaving the germline J gene to fill in the end. The chain employs TRBV4-2 and TRBJ2-1; 14 nucleotides line up with TRBD2. This CDR3 has 16 residues. V shed 0 bases, J shed 7 bases, and the junction held 2 bases outside the gene matches. CDR1 is LGHNA, CDR2 YNFKEQ, per germline. CDR3 in amino acids: CASSQDGLAGGNEQFF. The DNA read from the CDR3 is TGTGCCAGCAGCCAAGACGGACTAGCGGGGGGTAATGAG.

At least ten counts were recorded for this clone. The CDR3 is cut off 3 residues early in the read; its end comes from the germline J gene. The rearrangement joins TRBV28 to TRBJ2-7, with TRBD1 identical over 9 bases. The CDR3 runs 15 residues. V lost 3 bases, J lost 2 bases, and 5 bases stayed unmatched. CDR1 and CDR2 from the germline V gene are MDHEN and SYDVKM. The CDR3 sequence is CASSLGTGYPYEQYF. The sequenced part of the CDR3 DNA is TGTGCCAGCAGTTTGGGGACAGGGTACCCCTACGAG.

In its sample, this clone was seen many times. The read comes to an end 3 residues before the CDR3 does, leaving the germline J gene to fill in the end. The chain links TRBV5-1 to TRBJ2-5; tentative D call: TRBD1 (7 bases). CDR1 is SGHRS, CDR2 YFSETQ, per germline. V shed 0 bases and J shed 2 bases, with 14 bases lying between them. The CDR3 runs 16 residues. CDR3 DNA (partial): TGCGCCAGCAGCTTGGAGGGGGGACAGATTCAAGAGACC. As protein: CASSLEGGQIQET. In full, the CDR3 is CASSLEGGQIQETQYF.

Many counts were recorded for this clone. The read stops 3 residues short of the end of the CDR3; the missing end is completed from the germline J gene. The chain employs TRBV27 and TRBJ1-3; D might be TRBD1 (5 bases). The CDR3 has 15 amino acids. Germline CDR1 MNHEY, CDR2 SMNVEV (reference sequence). Trimming removed 2 bases at V and 4 bases at J, with 12 bases between. Partial CDR3 DNA: TGTGCCAGCAGTTTAAGGGGTTCAGGGGGAAACACC. This gives the protein CASSLRGSGGNT. Given in full, the CDR3 is CASSLRGSGGNTIYF.

This clone appeared many times. CDR3 region: CSARGLGGVYNEQFF. The part of the CDR3 DNA that was read is TGCAGTGCTAGAGGGCTAGGGGGTGTCTACAATGAG. The chain links TRBV20-1 to TRBJ2-1, with a weak D call TRBD1 (6 bases). The DNA ends 3 residues before the CDR3 does, and the rest of the CDR3 is filled in from the germline J gene. Trimming stripped 1 base from V and 3 bases from J, with 13 bases between. The CDR3 loop spans 15 amino acids. Germline lookup yields CDR1 DFQATT and CDR2 SNEGSKA (reference sequence).

This clone was detected ten times or more. CDR3 bases read: TGTGCCATCAGTGGGGGGGGGCGGGCCCTCAATGAG. Translating gives CAISGGGRALNE. The whole CDR3 protein is CAISGGGRALNEQFF. The chain couples TRBV10-3 to TRBJ2-1, with D possibly matching TRBD2 (7 bases). The sequence runs out 3 residues before the end of the CDR3; the remainder is reconstructed from the germline J gene. Germline V gene lookup returns CDR1 ENHRY and CDR2 SYGVKD. Trimming cost V 4 bases and J 6 bases, with 16 bases left between them. This CDR3 is built from 15 residues.

This clone has a count of ten or more. The observed sequence ends 3 residues before the CDR3 terminus, with the missing tail filled in from the germline J gene. This chain uses TRBV2 with TRBJ1-3; D gene unclear. V lost 6 bases to trimming and J lost 1 base, with 7 bases between them. The germline gives CDR1 SNHLY, CDR2 FYNNEI. This CDR3 comprises 13 residues. CDR3 in amino acids: CASRADSGNTIYF. The sequenced CDR3 bases are TGTGCCAGCAGGGCAGATTCTGGAAACACC.

Ten or more counts support this clone. From the germline J gene comes the end of the CDR3, since the read stops 3 residues before it. The chain combines TRBV5-4 with TRBJ2-7, with 7 bases that match TRBD2. The CDR3 contains 15 residues. Germline loops: CDR1 SGHNT, CDR2 YYREEE (reference sequence). The V gene end was trimmed by 4 bases and the J gene end by 0 bases; junction bases not matched to a gene: 7. CDR3 in amino acids: CASSLIERDSYEQYF. The CDR3 bases that were read are TGTGCCAGCAGCCTGATCGAGCGGGACTCCTACGAG.